One and the same sample provided the 19 T cell receptor beta chains below, sequenced in a study of blood T cell repertoires in COVID-19 (TCRdb year 2020). Receptors were amplified or captured by the immunoSEQ multiplex PCR assay. As stored in TCRdb, this immuneACCESS dataset retains in-frame rearrangements with V and J assigned. A fraction of the clones does not appear; measured against another copy, unresolved V genes explain less than half of the discrepancy, and the remainder lacks a known reason. The table for this sample lists more than 200,000 clones; nearly 90% of them were counted only once. The ten largest make up about 10% of the sample. The specimen sequenced was PBMCs or T cells enriched from blood (not recorded which). Source of these receptors: a man aged 25-45 years who had recovered from COVID-19.

The chain combines TRBV6-5 with TRBJ1-6; 8 bases map to TRBD1. With V trimmed by 6 bases and J by 7 bases, 8 bases remained unmatched. The CDR3 length is 15 residues. Germline CDR1 is MNHEY and CDR2 is SVGAGI. DNA of the CDR3: TGTGCCAGCAGCCCAACACAGGGGGGGAATTCACCCCTCCACTTT. Translation: CASSPTQGGNSPLHF.

This clone was detected once. An end of the junction differs from the germline gene, which may be a read error. The chain uses TRBV3-1 (or the pseudogene TRBV3-2) and TRBJ2-5; D ambiguous. CDR1 and CDR2 (germline): LGHDT, YNNKEL (reference sequence). The CDR3 spans 13 residues. The CDR3 here is CASSQGRAPQVHF. The CDR3 region has the DNA TGTGCCAGCAGCCAAGGGCGTGCGCCCCAGGTGCACTTC.

The chain recombines TRBV5-8 with TRBJ1-1; weak D call: TRBD1 (5 bases). Germline CDR1 is SGHTS and CDR2 is YDEGEE. V was clipped by 4 bases and J by 6 bases, with 16 bases between them. This CDR3 is 14 amino acids long. CDR3 coding DNA: TGTGCCAGCAGCCCCACCCCGGGACTACCTGAAGCTTTCTTT. This gives the protein CASSPTPGLPEAFF.

In DNA, the CDR3 is TGCGCCAGCAGCAACCCAGGCTCCGGGGCCAACGTCCTGACTTTC. It encodes CASSNPGSGANVLTF. The chain is built from TRBV5-1 and TRBJ2-6; D not resolved. The CDR3 consists of 15 residues. CDR1 SGHRS and CDR2 YFSETQ come from the germline V gene. With 4 bases removed from V and 4 bases from J, the gap between germline ends came to 12 bases. The full variable domain, rest sourced from reference TRBV5-1 and TRBJ2-6, is KAGVTQTPRYLIKTRGQQVTLSCSPISGHRSVSWYQQTPGQGLQFLFEYFSETQRNKGNFPGRFSGRQFSNSRSEMNVSTLELGDSALYLCASSNPGSGANVLTFGAGSRLTVL.

This chain links TRBV5-1 with TRBJ2-5; the match to TRBD2 covers 11 bases. This CDR3 is built from 15 residues. Germline V gene data show CDR1 as SGHRS and CDR2 as YFSETQ. The trim removed 1 base at V and 4 bases at J, leaving 3 bases unmatched. The CDR3 here is CASSLTSGRGETQYF. CDR3 nucleotide sequence: TGCGCCAGCAGCTTGACTAGCGGGAGAGGAGAGACCCAGTACTTC.

This sequence joins TRBV19 and TRBJ1-2, with D unresolved. V shed 3 bases and J shed 8 bases, with 13 bases lying between them. The length of the CDR3 is 13 residues. Germline V lookup: CDR1 LNHDA, CDR2 SQIVND (reference sequence). The CDR3 sequence: CASSMVWGEGYTF. DNA for the CDR3: TGTGCCAGTAGTATGGTCTGGGGAGAAGGCTACACCTTC.

The genes are TRBV30 and TRBJ2-1; no definite D call. Germline V gene data show CDR1 as GTSNPN and CDR2 as SVGIG (reference sequence). With 4 bases removed from V and 8 bases from J, the gap between germline ends came to 9 bases. CDR3 length equals 11 residues. CDR3 nucleotide sequence: TGTGCCTGGACACTACGGGATGAGCAGTTCTTC. It encodes CAWTLRDEQFF.

The chain has TRBV7-2 and TRBJ1-3, with TRBD1 identical over 8 bases. This CDR3 is built from 16 residues. Trimming cost V 5 bases and J 0 bases; bases outside gene matches: 6. Germline V gene lookup returns CDR1 SGHTA and CDR2 FQGNSA. CDR3 loop: CASSERQGASGNTIYF. The CDR3 coding sequence is TGTGCCAGCAGCGAACGGCAGGGGGCCTCTGGAAACACCATATATTTT.

This chain joins TRBV5-1 and TRBJ1-1; 7 positions match TRBD1. The CDR3 has 14 residues. From germline, CDR1 is SGHRS and CDR2 YFSETQ. Unmatched junction bases numbered 6, after V lost 2 bases and J lost 5 bases. The CDR3: CASSFTGEGTEAFF. The CDR3 DNA sequence: TGCGCCAGCAGCTTTACAGGGGAAGGGACTGAAGCTTTCTTT.

V usage is TRBV3-1 (or the pseudogene TRBV3-2) and J usage is TRBJ2-1; 11 bases map to TRBD2. The CDR3 length is 15 residues. Trimming removed 4 bases from V and 6 bases from J; junction bases left unmatched: 5. Germline CDR1 LGHDT, CDR2 YNNKEL (reference sequence). The DNA of the CDR3 is TGTGCCAGCAGCCTAGCGGGAGGGCCGCCCAATGAGCAGTTCTTC. Residues: CASSLAGGPPNEQFF.

V is TRBV12-3 or TRBV12-4 and J is TRBJ1-5; 9 bases line up with TRBD1. J was trimmed by 5 bases and V by 11 bases; bases with no gene match: 7. This CDR3 contains 13 residues. In DNA, the CDR3 is TGTGCCGCCTCCGGGACAGGGTATCAGCCCCAGCATTTT. Its translation: CAASGTGYQPQHF.

The gene calls are TRBV2 and TRBJ1-4; TRBD1 agrees at 9 bases. CDR3 size: 15 residues. Germline V gives CDR1 SNHLY, CDR2 FYNNEI. Trimming took 5 bases from V and 5 from J; bases not matched to a gene: 6. CDR3 amino acids: CASSYSTGGNEKLFF. CDR3 in DNA: TGTGCCAGCAGTTACTCTACAGGGGGCAATGAAAAACTGTTTTTT.

V gene TRBV28 combines with J gene TRBJ2-5; D unresolved. Germline V CDR1 and CDR2: MDHEN, SYDVKM. The CDR3 contains 14 residues. V was shortened by 8 bases and J by 0 bases, with 13 bases between the two germline ends. The CDR3 DNA is TGTGCCAGCCACCCCGACATAAACCAAGAGACCCAGTACTTC. It is translated as CASHPDINQETQYF.

Written as DNA, the CDR3 is TGCGCCAGCAGCGCAGGGTGGAGGGGACCCAATGAGCAGTTCTTC. Residues: CASSAGWRGPNEQFF. This chain links TRBV10-1 with TRBJ2-1, with a possible D match to TRBD2 (6 bases). CDR1 and CDR2 from the germline V gene are WNHNN and SYGVQD (reference sequence). Trimming took off 6 bases at V and 6 bases at J, with 18 bases between the two ends. The CDR3 contains 15 residues.

The V and J genes are TRBV7-6 and TRBJ1-1; D possibly corresponds to TRBD1 (6 bases). This CDR3 spans 13 amino acids. The V gene's germline CDR1 is SGHVS and CDR2 FNYEAQ. Trimming took 8 bases from V and 6 from J, leaving 16 bases between them. The CDR3 loop reads CASGQTGYAEAFF. Written as DNA, the CDR3 is TGTGCCAGCGGCCAGACAGGATACGCTGAAGCTTTCTTT. The variable domain in full, with the rest retrieved from reference TRBV7-6 and TRBJ1-1, is GAGVSQSPRYKVTKRGQDVALRCDPISGHVSLYWYRQALGQGPEFLTYFNYEAQQDKSGLPNDRFSAERPEGSISTLTIQRTEQRDSAMYRCASGQTGYAEAFFGQGTRLTVV.

This chain uses TRBV29-1 with TRBJ1-1; no clear D. The ends were cut back, 4 bases at V and 5 bases at J, with 14 bases in the middle. Germline V gene data show CDR1 as SQVTM and CDR2 as ANQGSEA. CDR3 length: 13 residues. CDR3 DNA sequence: TGCAGCGTTGCGCGGCGCGGAGGAACTGAAGCTTTCTTT. Its protein is CSVARRGGTEAFF.

The rearrangement uses TRBV6-5 and TRBJ1-6, with 9 bases that match TRBD1. The CDR3 consists of 15 residues. Trimming at V came to 7 bases and at J to 5 bases, leaving 6 bases not matched to a gene. CDR1 and CDR2 from the germline V gene are MNHEY and SVGAGI. The CDR3 DNA sequence: TGTGCCAGCAATATACAGGGGGCGAATAATTCACCCCTCCACTTT. Translation gives CASNIQGANNSPLHF.

The chain has TRBV2 and TRBJ2-1; 7 nucleotides agree with TRBD1. V dropped 6 bases and J dropped 6; count of bases not matched to a gene: 11. This CDR3 is 15 amino acids long. CDR1 and CDR2 (germline): SNHLY, FYNNEI. The CDR3 sequence is CASRATGKGANEQFF. CDR3 DNA: TGTGCCAGCAGGGCGACAGGGAAGGGAGCCAATGAGCAGTTCTTC.

The chain has TRBV11-2 and TRBJ2-5; 7 bases fit TRBD2. Germline CDR1 reads SGHAT; CDR2 reads FQNNGV. The CDR3 is made up of 16 amino acids. Trimming at V came to 5 bases and at J to 5 bases, leaving 14 bases not matched to a gene. The CDR3 nucleotides are TGTGCCAGCAGCACCTCGCCCTCGCCACTAGCGGAGACCCAGTACTTC. This sequence encodes CASSTSPSPLAETQYF.